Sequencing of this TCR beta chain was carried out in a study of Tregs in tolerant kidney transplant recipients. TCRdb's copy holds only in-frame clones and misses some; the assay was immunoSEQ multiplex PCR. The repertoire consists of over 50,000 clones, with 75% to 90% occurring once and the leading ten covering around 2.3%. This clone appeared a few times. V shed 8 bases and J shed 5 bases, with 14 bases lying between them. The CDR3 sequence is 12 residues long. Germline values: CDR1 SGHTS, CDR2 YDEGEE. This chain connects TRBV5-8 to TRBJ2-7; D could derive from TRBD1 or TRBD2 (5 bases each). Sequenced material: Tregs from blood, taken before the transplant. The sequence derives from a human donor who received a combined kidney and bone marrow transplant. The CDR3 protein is CARVGAFNEQYF. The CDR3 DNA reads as TGTGCCAGAGTCGGGGCTTTCAACGAGCAGTACTTC.